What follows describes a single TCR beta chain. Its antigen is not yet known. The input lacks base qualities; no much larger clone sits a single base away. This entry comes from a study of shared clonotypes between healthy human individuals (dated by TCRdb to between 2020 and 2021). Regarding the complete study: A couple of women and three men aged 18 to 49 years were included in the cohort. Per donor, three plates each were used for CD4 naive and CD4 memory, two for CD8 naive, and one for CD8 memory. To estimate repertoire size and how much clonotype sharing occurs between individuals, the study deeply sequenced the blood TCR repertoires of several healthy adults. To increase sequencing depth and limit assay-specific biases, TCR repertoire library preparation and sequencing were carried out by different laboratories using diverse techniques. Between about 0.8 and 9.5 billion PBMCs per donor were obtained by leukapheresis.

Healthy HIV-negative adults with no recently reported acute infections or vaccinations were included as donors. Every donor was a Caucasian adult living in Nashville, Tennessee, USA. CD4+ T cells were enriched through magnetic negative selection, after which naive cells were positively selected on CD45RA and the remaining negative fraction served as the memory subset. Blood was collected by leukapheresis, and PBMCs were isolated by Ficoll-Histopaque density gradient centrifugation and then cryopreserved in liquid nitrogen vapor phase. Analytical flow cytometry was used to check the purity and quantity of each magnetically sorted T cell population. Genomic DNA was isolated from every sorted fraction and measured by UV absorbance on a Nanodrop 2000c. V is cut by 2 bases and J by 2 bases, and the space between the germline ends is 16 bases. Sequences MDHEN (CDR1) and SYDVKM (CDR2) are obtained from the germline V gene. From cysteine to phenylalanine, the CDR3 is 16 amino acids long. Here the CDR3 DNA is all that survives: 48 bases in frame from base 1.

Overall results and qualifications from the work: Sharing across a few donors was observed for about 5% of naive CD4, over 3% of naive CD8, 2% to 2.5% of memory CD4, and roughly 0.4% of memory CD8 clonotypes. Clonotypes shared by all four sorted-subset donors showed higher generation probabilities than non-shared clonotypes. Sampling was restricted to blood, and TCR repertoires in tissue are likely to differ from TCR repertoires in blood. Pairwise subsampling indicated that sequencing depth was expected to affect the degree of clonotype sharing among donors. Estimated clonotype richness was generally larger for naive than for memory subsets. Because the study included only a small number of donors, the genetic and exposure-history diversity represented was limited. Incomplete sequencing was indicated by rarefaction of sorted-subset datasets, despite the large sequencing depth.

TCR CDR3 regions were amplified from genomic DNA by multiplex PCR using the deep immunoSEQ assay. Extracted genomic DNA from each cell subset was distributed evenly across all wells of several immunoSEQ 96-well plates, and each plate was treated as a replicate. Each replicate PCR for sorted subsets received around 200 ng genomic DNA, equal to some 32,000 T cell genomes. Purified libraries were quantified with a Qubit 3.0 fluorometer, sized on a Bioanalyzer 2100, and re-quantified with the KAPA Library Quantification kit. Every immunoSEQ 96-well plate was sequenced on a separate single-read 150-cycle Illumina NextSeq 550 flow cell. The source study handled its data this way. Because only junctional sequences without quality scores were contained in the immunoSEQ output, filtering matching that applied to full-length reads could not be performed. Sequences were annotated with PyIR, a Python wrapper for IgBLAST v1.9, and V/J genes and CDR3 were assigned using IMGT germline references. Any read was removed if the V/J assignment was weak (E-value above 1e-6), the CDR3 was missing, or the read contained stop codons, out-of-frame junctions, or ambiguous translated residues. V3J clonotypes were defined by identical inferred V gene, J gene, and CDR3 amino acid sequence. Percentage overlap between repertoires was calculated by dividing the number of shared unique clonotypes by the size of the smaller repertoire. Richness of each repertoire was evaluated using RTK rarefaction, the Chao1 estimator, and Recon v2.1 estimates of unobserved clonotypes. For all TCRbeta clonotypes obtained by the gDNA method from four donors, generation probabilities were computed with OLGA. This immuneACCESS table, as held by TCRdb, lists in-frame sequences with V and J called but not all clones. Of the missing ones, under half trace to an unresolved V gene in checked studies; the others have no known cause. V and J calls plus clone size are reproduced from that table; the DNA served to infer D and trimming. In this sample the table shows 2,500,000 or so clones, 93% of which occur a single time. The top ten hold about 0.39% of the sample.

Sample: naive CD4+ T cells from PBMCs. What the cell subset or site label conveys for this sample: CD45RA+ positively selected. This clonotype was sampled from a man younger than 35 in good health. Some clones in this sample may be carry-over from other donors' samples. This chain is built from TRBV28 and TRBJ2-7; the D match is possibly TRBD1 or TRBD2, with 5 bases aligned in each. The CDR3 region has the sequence CASSLGGSVGAYEQYF. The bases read TGTGCCAGCAGTTTAGGAGGTTCGGTGGGGGCCTACGAGCAGTACTTC.